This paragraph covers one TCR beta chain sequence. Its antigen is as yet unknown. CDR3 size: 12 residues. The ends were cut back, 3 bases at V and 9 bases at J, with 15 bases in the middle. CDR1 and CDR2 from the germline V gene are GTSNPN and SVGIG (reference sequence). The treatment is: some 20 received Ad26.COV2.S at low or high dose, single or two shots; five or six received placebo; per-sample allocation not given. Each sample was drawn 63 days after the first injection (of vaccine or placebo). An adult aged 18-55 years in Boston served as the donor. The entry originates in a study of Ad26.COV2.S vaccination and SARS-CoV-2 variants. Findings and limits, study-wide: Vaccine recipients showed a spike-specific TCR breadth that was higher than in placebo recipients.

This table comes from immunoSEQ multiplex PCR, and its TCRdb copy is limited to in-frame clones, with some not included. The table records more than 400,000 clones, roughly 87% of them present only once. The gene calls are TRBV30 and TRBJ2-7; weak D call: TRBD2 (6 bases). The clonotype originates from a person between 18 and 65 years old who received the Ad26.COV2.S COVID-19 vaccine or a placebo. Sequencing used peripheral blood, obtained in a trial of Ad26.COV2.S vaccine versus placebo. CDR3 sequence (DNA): TGTGCCTGGAGGGAGGGGACTCTAAGGCAGTACTTC. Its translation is CAWREGTLRQYF.